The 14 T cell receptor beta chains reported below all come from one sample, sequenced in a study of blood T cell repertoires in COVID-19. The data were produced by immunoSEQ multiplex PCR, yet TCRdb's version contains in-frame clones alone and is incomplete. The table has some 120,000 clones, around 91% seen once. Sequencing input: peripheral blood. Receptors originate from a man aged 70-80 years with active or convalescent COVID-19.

CDR3 DNA sequence: TGCGCCAGCAGCCCTGAGTTGGCGGGACGTCCGAACACTGAAGCTTTCTTT. It specifies CASSPELAGRPNTEAFF. The genes are TRBV5-1 and TRBJ1-1; the D gene is possibly TRBD1 (5 bases). The CDR3 loop spans 17 amino acids. Germline V CDR1 and CDR2: SGHRS, YFSETQ. Trimming removed 4 bases from V and 1 base from J, with 20 bases in between.

The CDR3 DNA reads as TGTGCCAGCATGGACCTTAGCGATCGGGAGACCCAGTACTTC. The encoded protein is CASMDLSDRETQYF. V is TRBV2 and J is TRBJ2-5, with D possibly matching TRBD2 (5 bases). With 7 bases removed from V and 5 bases from J, the gap between germline ends came to 17 bases. From germline, CDR1 is SNHLY and CDR2 FYNNEI. This CDR3 has 14 amino acids.

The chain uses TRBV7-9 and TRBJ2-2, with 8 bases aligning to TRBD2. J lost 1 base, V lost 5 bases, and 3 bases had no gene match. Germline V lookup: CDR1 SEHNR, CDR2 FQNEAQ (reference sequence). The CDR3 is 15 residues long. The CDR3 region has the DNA TGTGCCAGCAGCCGTAGCGGGGTGAACACCGGGGAGCTGTTTTTT. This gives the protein CASSRSGVNTGELFF.

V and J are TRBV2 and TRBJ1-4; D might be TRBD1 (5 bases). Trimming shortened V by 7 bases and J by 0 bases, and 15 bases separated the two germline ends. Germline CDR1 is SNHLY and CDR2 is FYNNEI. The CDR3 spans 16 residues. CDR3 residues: CASKFDSSATNEKLFF. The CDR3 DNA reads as TGTGCCAGCAAGTTCGACAGTTCTGCAACTAATGAAAAACTGTTTTTT.

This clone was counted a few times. The CDR3 region is CASSKGQGVSQPQHF. The CDR3 region has the DNA TGTGCCAGCAGTAAGGGACAGGGGGTATCTCAGCCCCAGCATTTT. The chain carries TRBV5-6 and TRBJ1-5; 11 bases map to TRBD1. CDR3 length equals 15 residues. Per the germline V gene, CDR1 is SGHDT and CDR2 is YYEEEE. Trimming at V came to 5 bases and at J to 6 bases, leaving 7 bases not matched to a gene. The variable domain in full, with the rest retrieved from reference TRBV5-6 and TRBJ1-5, is DAGVTQSPTHLIKTRGQQVTLRCSPKSGHDTVSWYQQALGQGPQFIFQYYEEEERQRGNFPDRFSGHQFPNYSSELNVNALLLGDSALYLCASSKGQGVSQPQHFGDGTRLSIL.

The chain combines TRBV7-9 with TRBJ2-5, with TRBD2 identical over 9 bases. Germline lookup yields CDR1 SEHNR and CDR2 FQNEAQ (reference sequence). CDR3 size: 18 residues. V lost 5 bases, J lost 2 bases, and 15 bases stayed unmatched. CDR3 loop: CASSIPRGLADPQETQYF. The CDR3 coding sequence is TGTGCCAGCAGCATACCCCGGGGACTAGCCGACCCTCAAGAGACCCAGTACTTC.

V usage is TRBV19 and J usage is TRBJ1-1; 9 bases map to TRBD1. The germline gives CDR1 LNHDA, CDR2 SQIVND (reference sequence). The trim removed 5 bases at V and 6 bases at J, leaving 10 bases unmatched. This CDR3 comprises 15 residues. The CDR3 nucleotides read TGTGCCAGTAGTCAGAGACAGGGGGGTAACGCTGAAGCTTTCTTT. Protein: CASSQRQGGNAEAFF.

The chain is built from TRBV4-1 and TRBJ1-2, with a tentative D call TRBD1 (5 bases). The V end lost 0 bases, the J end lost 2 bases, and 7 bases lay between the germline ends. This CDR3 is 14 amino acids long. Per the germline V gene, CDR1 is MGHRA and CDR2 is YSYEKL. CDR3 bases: TGCGCCAGCAGCCAAGATGGGGGGAACTATGGCTACACCTTC. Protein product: CASSQDGGNYGYTF.

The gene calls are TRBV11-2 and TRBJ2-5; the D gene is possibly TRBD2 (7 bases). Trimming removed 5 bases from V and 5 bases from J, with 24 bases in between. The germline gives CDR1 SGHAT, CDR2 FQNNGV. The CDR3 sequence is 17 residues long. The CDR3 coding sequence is TGTGCCAGCAGCCTAGCCTGGGGGGGCGGGAGTAGTGAGACCCAGTACTTC. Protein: CASSLAWGGGSSETQYF.

This chain's CDR3 is CATSTGPRTEAFF. The CDR3 DNA reads as TGTGCCACCTCGACAGGGCCGCGCACTGAAGCTTTCTTT. The V gene is TRBV24-1, the J gene TRBJ1-1, with 7 bases that match TRBD1. Germline V gene data show CDR1 as KGHDR and CDR2 as SFDVKD. Trimming took 9 bases from V and 4 from J; bases not matched to a gene: 7. CDR3 length: 13 residues.

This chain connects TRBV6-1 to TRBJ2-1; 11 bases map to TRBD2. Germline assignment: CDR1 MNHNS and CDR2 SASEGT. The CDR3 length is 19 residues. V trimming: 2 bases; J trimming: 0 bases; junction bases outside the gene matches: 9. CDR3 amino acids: CASSEPSGRPSSSYNEQFF. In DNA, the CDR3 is TGTGCCAGCAGTGAACCTAGCGGGAGGCCTTCTAGCTCCTACAATGAGCAGTTCTTC.

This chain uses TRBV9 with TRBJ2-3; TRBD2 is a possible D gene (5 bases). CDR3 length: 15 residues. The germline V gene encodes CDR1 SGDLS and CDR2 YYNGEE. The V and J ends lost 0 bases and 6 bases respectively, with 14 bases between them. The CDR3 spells CASSVVSAHGDTQYF. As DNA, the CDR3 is TGTGCCAGCAGCGTAGTTAGCGCACACGGGGATACGCAGTATTTT.

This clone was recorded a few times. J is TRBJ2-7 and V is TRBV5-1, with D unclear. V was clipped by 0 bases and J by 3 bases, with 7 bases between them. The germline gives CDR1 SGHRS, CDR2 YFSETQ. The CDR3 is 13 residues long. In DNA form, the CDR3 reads TGCGCCAGCAGCTTGGGTAGTCTCTACGAGCAGTACTTC. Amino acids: CASSLGSLYEQYF.

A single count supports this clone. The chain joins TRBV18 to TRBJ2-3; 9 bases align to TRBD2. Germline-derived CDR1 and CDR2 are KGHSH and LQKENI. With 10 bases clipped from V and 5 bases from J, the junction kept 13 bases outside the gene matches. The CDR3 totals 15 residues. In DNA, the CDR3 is TGTGCCAATCGCCCTGGAGCGGGAGGCGGAGATACGCAGTATTTT. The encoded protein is CANRPGAGGGDTQYF. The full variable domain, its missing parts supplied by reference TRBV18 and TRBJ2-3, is NAGVMQNPRHLVRRRGQEARLRCSPMKGHSHVYWYRQLPEEGLKFMVYLQKENIIDESGMPKERFSAEFPKEGPSILRIQQVVRGDSAAYFCANRPGAGGGDTQYFGPGTRLTVL.